The T cell receptor beta chain described here comes from a study of T cell changes during pregnancy in multiple sclerosis. V lost 3 bases and J lost 2; bases outside the gene matches: 9. CDR3 length equals 16 residues. Per germline, CDR1 SGHRS and CDR2 YFSETQ. Clones were sequenced by immunoSEQ multiplex PCR, and TCRdb holds only the in-frame ones, with some missing. Of over 90,000 clones listed, roughly 92% are singletons. This specimen consisted of peripheral blood, obtained after pregnancy. The chain recombines TRBV5-1 with TRBJ1-1, with TRBD1 matching over 8 bases. The origin of this receptor is a female donor with multiple sclerosis, enrolled in a pregnancy study. In DNA form, the CDR3 reads TGCGCCAGCAGCTCTGGACTAGACAGGGGAAACACTGAAGCTTTCTTT. Amino acids: CASSSGLDRGNTEAFF.